Listed here are 26 T cell receptor beta chains from one sample, sequenced in a study of blood T cell repertoires in COVID-19. Libraries were prepared by immunoSEQ multiplex PCR; TCRdb keeps only in-frame clonotypes and omits some of them. The sample consists of roughly 200,000 clones, roughly 80% of them appearing once. The sequencing sample was made of peripheral blood. These receptors all come from a man in his fifties who had recovered from COVID-19.

V is TRBV7-2 and J is TRBJ1-1; possible D gene TRBD1, 5 bases. This CDR3 contains 14 residues. V lost 5 bases and J lost 0, with 10 bases in between. In germline, CDR1 is SGHTA, CDR2 FQGNSA. CDR3 DNA sequence: TGTGCCAGCAGCATCAGACAGCTGAACACTGAAGCTTTCTTT. Protein sequence: CASSIRQLNTEAFF.

This clone has a count of ten or more. CDR3 loop: CASTRGINNEQFF. The CDR3 DNA reads TGTGCCAGCACCAGGGGGATCAACAATGAGCAGTTCTTC. The chain recombines TRBV12-3 or TRBV12-4 with TRBJ2-1; 7 bases fit TRBD1. The CDR3 consists of 13 residues. Germline trimming cut 7 bases from V and 5 bases from J; bases unmatched to any gene: 5.

This clone was counted once. J is TRBJ2-1 and V is TRBV2; TRBD2 aligns across 12 bases. V trimming: 1 base; J trimming: 4 bases; junction bases outside the gene matches: 8. Germline-derived CDR1 and CDR2 are SNHLY and FYNNEI. The CDR3 runs to 18 residues. In DNA, the CDR3 is TGTGCCAGCAGTGAAGGGGGAGGGACTAGCGGGCTATACAATGAGCAGTTCTTC. The encoded protein is CASSEGGGTSGLYNEQFF.

This chain joins TRBV27 and TRBJ1-2, with D maybe TRBD1 (6 bases). From germline, CDR1 is MNHEY and CDR2 SMNVEV (reference sequence). V shed 6 bases and J shed 0 bases, with 14 bases lying between them. This CDR3 is built from 15 residues. Written as DNA, the CDR3 is TGTGCCAGCAGCCACCGGACAGACGCTAACTATGGCTACACCTTC. Translating gives CASSHRTDANYGYTF.

The rearrangement links TRBV2 to TRBJ2-3; the D gene is possibly TRBD1 (5 bases). The CDR3 loop spans 14 amino acids. Trimming shortened V by 5 bases and J by 4 bases, and 13 bases separated the two germline ends. The germline V gene encodes CDR1 SNHLY and CDR2 FYNNEI. CDR3 in amino acids: CASSFGQVADTQYF. For the CDR3, the DNA is TGTGCCAGCAGTTTTGGACAAGTCGCAGATACGCAGTATTTT.

The J gene is TRBJ2-7, the V gene TRBV7-9; 11 bases fit TRBD1. The CDR3 length is 15 residues. CDR1 and CDR2 (germline): SEHNR, FQNEAQ (reference sequence). The trim removed 3 bases at V and 0 bases at J, leaving 1 base unmatched. The CDR3 spells CASSFGQGASYEQYF. CDR3 in DNA: TGTGCCAGCAGCTTCGGACAGGGGGCCTCCTACGAGCAGTACTTC.

This rearrangement joins TRBV3-1 (or the pseudogene TRBV3-2) to TRBJ2-1; the match to TRBD2 covers 13 bases. This CDR3 has 15 residues. Germline CDR1 reads LGHDT; CDR2 reads YNNKEL (reference sequence). J gave up 10 bases and V 4 bases, and 7 bases lay outside the gene matches. CDR3: CASSRTGTSGTEQFF. The DNA for the CDR3 is TGTGCCAGCAGCCGAACGGGGACTAGCGGGACGGAGCAGTTCTTC.

The rearrangement uses TRBV6-6 and TRBJ2-7; TRBD1 matches 8 bases. Germline V lookup: CDR1 MNHNY, CDR2 SVGAGI (reference sequence). V was clipped by 4 bases and J by 2 bases; unmatched bases: 7. The CDR3 has 15 residues. CDR3 sequence reads: CASSSTGTGTYEQYF. CDR3 nucleotides: TGTGCCAGCAGTTCGACCGGGACAGGAACCTACGAGCAGTACTTC.

This chain joins TRBV5-4 and TRBJ2-1; 9 bases are shared with TRBD2. The CDR3 is 16 amino acids. CDR1 and CDR2 (germline): SGHNT, YYREEE (reference sequence). V was clipped by 4 bases and J by 0 bases; unmatched bases: 5. As DNA, the CDR3 is TGTGCCAGCAGCAAACTTAGCGGGAGCTCCTACAATGAGCAGTTCTTC. Protein product: CASSKLSGSSYNEQFF.

The gene calls are TRBV7-9 and TRBJ1-6, with 7 positions matching TRBD1. The junction had 12 bases not matched to a gene; V was cut back by 5 bases and J by 8 bases. The CDR3 extends over 16 amino acids. Per germline, CDR1 SEHNR and CDR2 FQNEAQ (reference sequence). This CDR3 is CASSTSDRDGYSPLHF. The CDR3 nucleotides read TGTGCCAGCAGCACGTCTGACAGGGATGGATATTCACCCCTCCACTTT.

This chain links TRBV7-9 with TRBJ2-3; D is ambiguous. V was pared by 2 bases and J by 6 bases, with 12 bases between. This CDR3 has 14 amino acids. Germline CDR1 and CDR2: SEHNR and FQNEAQ (reference sequence). This chain's CDR3 is CASSLNLGLDTQYF. CDR3 bases: TGTGCCAGCAGCTTAAATCTAGGCTTGGATACGCAGTATTTT. Filled out from reference TRBV7-9 and TRBJ2-3, the complete variable domain reads DTGVSQNPRHKITKRGQNVTFRCDPISEHNRLYWYRQTLGQGPEFLTYFQNEAQLEKSRLLSDRFSAERPKGSFSTLEIQRTEQGDSAMYLCASSLNLGLDTQYFGPGTRLTVL.

This clone was seen more than once but under ten times. This chain uses TRBV15 with TRBJ1-1; D might be TRBD1 (5 bases). The CDR3 extends over 13 amino acids. The germline gives CDR1 LNHNV, CDR2 YYDKDF (reference sequence). Trimming stripped 0 bases from V and 7 bases from J, with 9 bases between. DNA of the CDR3: TGTGCCACCAGCAGAGATTCCCAGGGTGAAGCTTTCTTT. The encoded protein is CATSRDSQGEAFF.

The gene calls are TRBV27 and TRBJ2-7; 9 nucleotides match TRBD1. The ends lost 5 bases at V and 2 bases at J; junction bases unmatched: 4. Per the germline V gene, CDR1 is MNHEY and CDR2 is SMNVEV (reference sequence). This CDR3 has 14 amino acids. CDR3 sequence: CASSIGTGPYEQYF. The CDR3 DNA sequence: TGTGCCAGCAGTATCGGGACAGGGCCCTACGAGCAGTACTTC.

The V call is TRBV10-1, the J call TRBJ2-7; 11 positions match TRBD2. In germline, CDR1 is WNHNN, CDR2 SYGVQD (reference sequence). With V trimmed by 6 bases and J by 5 bases, 6 bases remained unmatched. The CDR3 sequence is 14 residues long. The CDR3 sequence: CASSPLAGVHEQYF. Here the CDR3 DNA reads TGCGCCAGCAGCCCACTAGCGGGAGTCCACGAGCAGTACTTC.

This rearrangement joins TRBV18 to TRBJ2-6, with D perhaps TRBD1 (6 bases). Deletions cut 3 bases from V and 4 bases from J, with 13 bases between. CDR3 length: 16 amino acids. The germline V gene encodes CDR1 KGHSH and CDR2 LQKENI. CDR3 nucleotides: TGTGCCAGCTCACCGACAGGTCCATGGGGGGCCAACGTCCTGACTTTC. It yields the protein CASSPTGPWGANVLTF. The full variable domain, with the rest looked up from reference TRBV18 and TRBJ2-6, is NAGVMQNPRHLVRRRGQEARLRCSPMKGHSHVYWYRQLPEEGLKFMVYLQKENIIDESGMPKERFSAEFPKEGPSILRIQQVVRGDSAAYFCASSPTGPWGANVLTFGAGSRLTVL.

This chain joins TRBV7-2 and TRBJ2-1; a weak D match, TRBD1 (5 bases). V was trimmed by 5 bases and J by 8 bases, leaving 16 bases between them. The CDR3 totals 14 residues. Germline V gives CDR1 SGHTA, CDR2 FQGNSA. CDR3 loop: CASSQDPVRDEQFF. As DNA, the CDR3 is TGTGCCAGCAGCCAAGACCCAGTCAGGGATGAGCAGTTCTTC.

This clone appeared a few times. The chain has TRBV15 and TRBJ2-7; 7 positions agree with TRBD2. Trimming at V came to 6 bases and at J to 3 bases, leaving 11 bases not matched to a gene. The CDR3 consists of 15 residues. The germline CDR1 and CDR2 sequences are LNHNV and YYDKDF (reference sequence). Here the CDR3 reads CATRAGDSTNYEQYF. As DNA, the CDR3 is TGTGCCACCAGGGCGGGAGATAGCACAAACTACGAGCAGTACTTC. Looking up the rest from reference TRBV15 and TRBJ2-7 gives the full variable domain: DAMVIQNPRYQVTQFGKPVTLSCSQTLNHNVMYWYQQKSSQAPKLLFHYYDKDFNNEADTPDNFQSRRPNTSFCFLDIRSPGLGDTAMYLCATRAGDSTNYEQYFGPGTRLTVT.

The chain links TRBV7-9 to TRBJ2-2; maybe TRBD1 (6 bases). Germline V lookup: CDR1 SEHNR, CDR2 FQNEAQ (reference sequence). V shed 3 bases and J shed 6 bases, with 20 bases lying between them. The CDR3 is 17 residues long. CDR3 protein: CASSFITGYRVAGELFF. Written as DNA, the CDR3 is TGTGCCAGCAGCTTCATAACAGGGTACCGAGTGGCCGGGGAGCTGTTTTTT.

The rearrangement links TRBV10-1 to TRBJ2-3, with 7 bases identical to TRBD2. Per germline, CDR1 WNHNN and CDR2 SYGVQD (reference sequence). The CDR3 sequence is 15 residues long. V lost 2 bases, J lost 1 base, and 3 bases stayed unmatched. The chain's CDR3 is CASSEAGVGTDTQYF. The CDR3 coding sequence is TGCGCCAGCAGTGAGGCGGGAGTGGGCACAGATACGCAGTATTTT.

This chain links TRBV2 with TRBJ1-2; 8 bases are a match to TRBD1. The junction had 6 bases not matched to a gene; V was cut back by 1 base and J by 8 bases. Germline CDR1 SNHLY, CDR2 FYNNEI. The CDR3 loop spans 14 amino acids. DNA for the CDR3: TGTGCCAGCAGTGAAGGAGCAGGGGGCAGCGGCTACACCTTC. Translating it yields CASSEGAGGSGYTF.

V and J are TRBV5-1 and TRBJ2-7; TRBD1 matches 7 bases. With 4 bases clipped from V and 4 bases from J, the junction kept 8 bases outside the gene matches. The CDR3 is 14 residues long. Germline V CDR1 and CDR2: SGHRS, YFSETQ. CDR3 sequence reads: CASSGDRAPYEQYF. For the CDR3, the DNA is TGCGCCAGCAGCGGAGACAGGGCCCCGTACGAGCAGTACTTC.

J is TRBJ2-1 and V is TRBV6-5, with 10 bases fitting TRBD2. Germline V gene sequence: CDR1 MNHEY, CDR2 SVGAGI. V shed 6 bases and J 6 bases; nucleotides not matched to a gene: 8. The CDR3 covers 15 residues. The CDR3 protein is CASSLSGRAANEQFF. CDR3 in DNA: TGTGCCAGCAGCCTCAGCGGGAGGGCCGCCAATGAGCAGTTCTTC.

This chain links TRBV29-1 with TRBJ2-3; D gene ambiguous. Trimming shortened V by 4 bases and J by 6 bases, and 17 bases separated the two germline ends. This CDR3 is built from 14 residues. Germline V gives CDR1 SQVTM, CDR2 ANQGSEA. CDR3 DNA sequence: TGCAGCGTTGCGGTTAGAACCGCCGGGGATACGCAGTATTTT. This gives the protein CSVAVRTAGDTQYF.

V and J are TRBV11-1 and TRBJ2-1, with D possibly TRBD1 on 5 matching bases. The germline CDR1 and CDR2 sequences are SGHAT and FQDESV (reference sequence). V was clipped by 5 bases and J by 0 bases, with 11 bases between them. This CDR3 contains 15 residues. The CDR3 DNA sequence: TGTGCCAGCAGCATAGGGGCGAGCTCCTACAATGAGCAGTTCTTC. Encoded protein: CASSIGASSYNEQFF. The full variable domain, with the rest looked up from reference TRBV11-1 and TRBJ2-1, is EAEVAQSPRYKITEKSQAVAFWCDPISGHATLYWYRQILGQGPELLVQFQDESVVDDSQLPKDRFSAERLKGVDSTLKIQPAELGDSAMYLCASSIGASSYNEQFFGPGTRLTVL.

A few counts support this clone. The chain recombines TRBV19 with TRBJ1-1; D might be TRBD1 (6 bases). The CDR3 covers 12 residues. The V end was cut by 3 bases, the J end by 7 bases, with 9 bases between. Germline CDR1 and CDR2: LNHDA and SQIVND (reference sequence). The CDR3 nucleotides are TGTGCCAGTAGTATTGGCAGGGGTGAAGCTTTCTTT. This gives the protein CASSIGRGEAFF.

The rearrangement joins TRBV14 to TRBJ2-3, with D maybe TRBD2 (6 bases). This CDR3 has 17 amino acids. Per germline, CDR1 SGHDN and CDR2 FVKESK. V shed 1 base and J shed 1 base, with 15 bases lying between them. The CDR3 sequence: CASSQGSSGHRTDTQYF. The CDR3 region has the DNA TGTGCCAGCAGCCAAGGTAGTAGCGGTCACCGCACAGATACGCAGTATTTT.